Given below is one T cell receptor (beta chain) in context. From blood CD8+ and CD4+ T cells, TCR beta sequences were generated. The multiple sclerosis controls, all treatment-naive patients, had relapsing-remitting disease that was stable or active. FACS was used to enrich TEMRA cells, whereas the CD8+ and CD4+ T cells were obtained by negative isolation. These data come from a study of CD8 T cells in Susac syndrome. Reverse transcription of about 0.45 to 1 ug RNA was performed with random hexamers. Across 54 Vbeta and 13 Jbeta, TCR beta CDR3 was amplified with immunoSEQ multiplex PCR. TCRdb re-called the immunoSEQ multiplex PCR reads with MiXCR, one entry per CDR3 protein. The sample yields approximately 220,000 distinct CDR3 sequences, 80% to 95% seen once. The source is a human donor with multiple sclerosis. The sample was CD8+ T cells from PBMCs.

The CDR3 sequence: CASSQLYPSGANVLTF. Written as DNA, the CDR3 is TGCGCCAGCAGCCAATTGTACCCCTCTGGGGCCAACGTCCTGACTTTC. The J gene is TRBJ2-6, the V gene TRBV4-1; D call uncertain. Germline loops: CDR1 MGHRA, CDR2 YSYEKL. This CDR3 has 16 residues. V was pared by 2 bases and J by 0 bases, with 8 bases between.